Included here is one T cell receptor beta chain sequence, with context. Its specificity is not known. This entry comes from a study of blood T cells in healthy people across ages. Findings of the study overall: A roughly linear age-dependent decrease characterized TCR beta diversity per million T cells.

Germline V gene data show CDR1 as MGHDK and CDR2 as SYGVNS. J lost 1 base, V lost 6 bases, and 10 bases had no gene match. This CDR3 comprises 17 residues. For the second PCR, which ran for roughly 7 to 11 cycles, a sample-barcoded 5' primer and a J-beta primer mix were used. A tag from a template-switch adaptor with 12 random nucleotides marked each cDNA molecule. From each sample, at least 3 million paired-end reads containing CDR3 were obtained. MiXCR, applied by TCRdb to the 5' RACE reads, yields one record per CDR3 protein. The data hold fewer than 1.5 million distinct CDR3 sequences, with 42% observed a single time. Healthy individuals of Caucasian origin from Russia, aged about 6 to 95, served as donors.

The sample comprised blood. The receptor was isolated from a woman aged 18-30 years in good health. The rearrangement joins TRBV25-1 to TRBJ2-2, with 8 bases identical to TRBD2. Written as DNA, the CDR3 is TGTGCCAGCAGGGGTAGCGGGGACCTCGTGAACACCGGGGAGCTGTTTTTT. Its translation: CASRGSGDLVNTGELFF.